A single sample gave rise to the 5 T cell receptor beta chains below, sequenced in a study. A single record per CDR3 protein comes from TCRdb applying MiXCR to the RT-PCR reads. The sample yields more than 550,000 distinct CDR3 sequences, 11% to 15% seen once. Input material: memory CD4+ T cells from blood. These receptors all come from a female donor in good health, serving as a healthy control.

This clonotype has a handful of counts. The chain carries TRBV20-1 and TRBJ2-7; perhaps TRBD1 as D (5 bases). The germline gives CDR1 DFQATT, CDR2 SNEGSKA (reference sequence). The CDR3 length is 12 residues. V was shortened by 6 bases and J by 6 bases, with 15 bases between the two germline ends. This CDR3 reads CSALRMQGEQYF. The CDR3, as DNA: TGCAGTGCCCTTCGTATGCAGGGCGAGCAGTACTTC.

This clonotype was observed many times. This chain links TRBV10-3 with TRBJ1-1; D uncertain. This CDR3 has 13 amino acids. The V gene lost 6 bases and the J gene lost 0 bases, with 8 bases spanning the gap. CDR1 ENHRY and CDR2 SYGVKD come from the germline V gene. The CDR3, as DNA: TGTGCCATCAGGGGATTCATGAACACTGAAGCTTTCTTT. Protein sequence: CAIRGFMNTEAFF.

This chain connects TRBV18 to TRBJ2-5, with a tentative D call TRBD2 (5 bases). The CDR3 consists of 13 residues. Trimming pared 7 bases from V and 4 bases from J, leaving 13 bases between. Germline lookup yields CDR1 KGHSH and CDR2 LQKENI. The CDR3 region is CASLGSSGETQYF. CDR3 nucleotides: TGTGCCAGCTTAGGGAGTAGTGGAGAGACCCAGTACTTC. Variable domain in full (rest from reference TRBV18 and TRBJ2-5): NAGVMQNPRHLVRRRGQEARLRCSPMKGHSHVYWYRQLPEEGLKFMVYLQKENIIDESGMPKERFSAEFPKEGPSILRIQQVVRGDSAAYFCASLGSSGETQYFGPGTRLLVL.

J is TRBJ2-1 and V is TRBV7-9; 7 bases agree with TRBD1. The germline V gene has CDR1 SEHNR and CDR2 FQNEAQ (reference sequence). This CDR3 has 14 amino acids. V lost 1 base and J lost 10; bases outside the gene matches: 7. Here the CDR3 DNA reads TGTGCCAGCAGCTTAGTTGCAGGGGGTTACGAGCAGTTCTTC. Its translation: CASSLVAGGYEQFF.

This clonotype was seen a few times. This sequence joins TRBV7-3 and TRBJ1-1; 7 nucleotides agree with TRBD1. Germline CDR1 reads SGHTA; CDR2 reads FQGTGA. Trimming removed 6 bases from V and 0 bases from J; junction bases left unmatched: 4. The CDR3 runs to 14 residues. The CDR3 coding sequence is TGTGCCAGCAGGGAGGGGGCCATGAACACTGAAGCTTTCTTT. Translating it yields CASREGAMNTEAFF.